Listed below are T cell receptor beta chains from one sample, sequenced in a study of T-cell memory formation after mild COVID-19. TCRdb redid the calling of the 5' RACE reads with MiXCR, one entry per CDR3 protein. The sample records about 110,000 distinct CDR3 sequences, 18% being singletons. The sample was PBMCs or a T cell subset sorted from them (not recorded which). The receptors come from a man aged 18 to 30 who had mild COVID-19 (a few samples of this study predate the infection). Cell type and time point are not known. The CDR3 runs from the conserved cysteine through the conserved F or W. D genes are given only for firm matches. Expanded clones are given a class, and other clones once, few, many or no size at all.

v_call	j_call	d_call	clone_size	cdr3_aa	cdr3_nt
TRBV29-1	TRBJ2-1	.	few	CSVGVGGAPFGDEQFF	TGCAGCGTTGGGGTTGGGGGGGCGCCTTTTGGGGATGAGCAGTTCTTC
TRBV5-4	TRBJ2-5	.	.	CASSLYRSGAETQYF	TGTGCCAGCAGCTTGTATCGTTCGGGGGCAGAGACCCAGTACTTC
TRBV4-2	TRBJ1-4	TRBD1	.	CASSLQQGENEKLFF	TGTGCCAGCAGCCTACAACAGGGGGAGAATGAAAAACTGTTTTTT
TRBV10-2	TRBJ2-5	TRBD2	.	CASKLSGVETQYF	TGCGCCAGCAAACTGAGCGGGGTTGAGACCCAGTACTTC
TRBV30	TRBJ2-7	.	once	CAWSVNVGDEQYF	TGTGCCTGGAGTGTAAATGTCGGCGACGAGCAGTACTTC
TRBV7-9	TRBJ1-1	TRBD1	.	CASSPPGQGNTEAFF	TGTGCCAGCAGTCCTCCGGGACAGGGGAACACTGAAGCTTTCTTT
TRBV10-3	TRBJ2-3	TRBD1	.	CATWGQGASDTQYF	TGTGCCACCTGGGGACAGGGGGCCTCAGATACGCAGTATTTT
TRBV7-2	TRBJ2-3	.	.	CASSSASLAGAHTDTQYF	TGTGCCAGCAGCTCCGCCTCGCTCGCGGGGGCCCACACAGATACGCAGTATTTT
TRBV29-1	TRBJ2-3	TRBD2	.	CSVELAGSSTDTQYF	TGCAGCGTTGAACTAGCGGGGAGTAGCACAGATACGCAGTATTTT
TRBV12-3/TRBV12-4	TRBJ2-5	TRBD2	.	CASSNLAGEHQETQYF	TGTGCCAGCAGTAATCTAGCGGGGGAACACCAAGAGACCCAGTACTTC
TRBV5-1	TRBJ2-5	TRBD2	.	CASSLLAGTGETQYF	TGCGCCAGCAGCCTCCTAGCGGGAACGGGGGAGACCCAGTACTTC
TRBV12-3/TRBV12-4	TRBJ2-1	TRBD2	.	CASSPGLAGVEQFF	TGTGCCAGCAGCCCCGGACTAGCGGGGGTAGAGCAGTTCTTC
TRBV3-1	TRBJ2-7	.	many	CASSQGLGGYEQYF	TGTGCCAGCAGCCAAGGCCTAGGAGGCTACGAGCAGTACTTC
TRBV7-2	TRBJ2-5	.	.	CASIYPGRQETQYF	TGTGCCAGCATATACCCGGGGCGCCAAGAGACCCAGTACTTC
TRBV5-1	TRBJ2-2	TRBD1	.	CASSPDRGGTGELFF	TGCGCCAGCAGCCCGGACAGGGGCGGCACCGGGGAGCTGTTTTTT
TRBV20-1	TRBJ2-1	.	many	CSAYEQFF	TGCAGTGCCTATGAGCAGTTCTTC
TRBV4-1	TRBJ2-1	TRBD2	many	CASSQEELAGYNEQFF	TGCGCCAGCAGCCAAGAGGAACTAGCGGGGTACAATGAGCAGTTCTTC
TRBV12-3/TRBV12-4	TRBJ2-5	.	many	CASSFTQRETQYF	TGTGCCAGCAGTTTTACCCAAAGGGAGACCCAGTACTTC
TRBV5-1	TRBJ2-3	.	many	CASSSGGRAVDTQYF	TGCGCCAGCAGCTCCGGGGGCCGAGCTGTCGATACGCAGTATTTT
TRBV25-1	TRBJ1-2	.	.	CASSETAEGDYGYTF	TGTGCCAGCAGTGAAACTGCAGAAGGGGACTATGGCTACACCTTC
TRBV12-3/TRBV12-4	TRBJ2-7	TRBD1	many	CASSLDRVGIYEQYF	TGTGCCAGCAGTCTCGACAGGGTCGGGATCTACGAGCAGTACTTC
TRBV12-3/TRBV12-4	TRBJ2-3	.	many	CASSFRDSADTQYF	TGTGCCAGCAGTTTCCGGGACTCCGCAGATACGCAGTATTTT
TRBV19	TRBJ2-7	.	few	CASSRRGSFYEQYF	TGTGCCAGTAGCCGGAGGGGGTCATTCTACGAGCAGTACTTC